A single sample gave rise to the 19 T cell receptor beta chains below, sequenced in a study of shared clonotypes between healthy human individuals. Libraries were prepared by immunoSEQ multiplex PCR; TCRdb keeps only in-frame clonotypes and omits some of them. Among roughly 1.4 million clones listed, just under 99% were seen once. What was sequenced was naive CD4+ T cells sorted from blood. The subset here: CD45RA+ positively selected. The receptors were sampled from a young man in good health.

The chain employs TRBV28 and TRBJ1-1, with 7 positions matching TRBD1. The germline gives CDR1 MDHEN, CDR2 SYDVKM. The CDR3 loop spans 13 amino acids. V gave up 1 base and J gave up 10 bases; unmatched junction bases: 6. The CDR3 protein is CASSLSQGVGAFF. The CDR3 nucleotides are TGTGCCAGCAGTTTATCCCAGGGGGTGGGAGCTTTCTTT. Full variable domain (rest looked up from reference TRBV28 and TRBJ1-1): DVKVTQSSRYLVKRTGEKVFLECVQDMDHENMFWYRQDPGLGLRLIYFSYDVKMKEKGDIPEGYSVSREKKERFSLILESASTNQTSMYLCASSLSQGVGAFFGQGTRLTVV.

Regarding this clone: This sample also contains other DNA sequences that code for the same CDR3. J is TRBJ2-3 and V is TRBV7-3, with D perhaps matching TRBD2 (7 bases). The CDR3 extends over 15 amino acids. V lost 5 bases, J lost 3 bases, and 15 bases lay in between. The germline V gene encodes CDR1 SGHTA and CDR2 FQGTGA. The CDR3 nucleotides read TGTGCCAGCAGCCCCCGCGGGGGCTCAACAGATACGCAGTATTTT. Translation gives CASSPRGGSTDTQYF.

This clone was counted a single time. This CDR3 reads CASRSGRTDTQYF. CDR3 nucleotides: TGTGCCAGCAGAAGCGGGAGGACAGATACGCAGTATTTT. The rearrangement links TRBV5-6 to TRBJ2-3; 9 bases map to TRBD2. The trim removed 5 bases at V and 3 bases at J, leaving 1 base unmatched. The CDR3 sequence is 13 residues long. CDR1 is SGHDT, CDR2 YYEEEE, per germline. The whole variable domain, remainder taken from reference TRBV5-6 and TRBJ2-3, is DAGVTQSPTHLIKTRGQQVTLRCSPKSGHDTVSWYQQALGQGPQFIFQYYEEEERQRGNFPDRFSGHQFPNYSSELNVNALLLGDSALYLCASRSGRTDTQYFGPGTRLTVL.

The genes are TRBV28 and TRBJ1-5; D is ambiguous. V lost 6 bases and J lost 4, with 7 bases in between. This CDR3 contains 12 residues. Germline V gives CDR1 MDHEN, CDR2 SYDVKM. The CDR3 DNA is TGTGCCAGCAGGGTTTTTAATCAGCCCCAGCATTTT. Its translation is CASRVFNQPQHF. Complete variable domain (other parts from reference TRBV28 and TRBJ1-5): DVKVTQSSRYLVKRTGEKVFLECVQDMDHENMFWYRQDPGLGLRLIYFSYDVKMKEKGDIPEGYSVSREKKERFSLILESASTNQTSMYLCASRVFNQPQHFGDGTRLSIL.

This chain joins TRBV9 and TRBJ2-5, with D possibly being TRBD1 (5 bases). The V gene lost 4 bases and the J gene lost 5 bases, with 15 bases spanning the gap. The CDR3 spans 14 residues. Germline CDR1 reads SGDLS; CDR2 reads YYNGEE. The CDR3 sequence: CASSRTLHGETQYF. The CDR3, as DNA: TGTGCCAGCAGCCGGACACTACATGGGGAGACCCAGTACTTC.

CDR3 sequence (DNA): TGTGCCAGCTCACCTACAGACAGGGTGGGTGAGCAGTTCTTC. It translates to CASSPTDRVGEQFF. The chain has TRBV18 and TRBJ2-1; TRBD1 aligns across 7 bases. The CDR3 is 14 amino acids. Trimming cost V 3 bases and J 9 bases; bases outside gene matches: 8. In germline, CDR1 is KGHSH, CDR2 LQKENI.

The CDR3 spells CASSRGTNQPQHF. The CDR3 DNA follows: TGTGCCAGCAGCCGTGGGACAAATCAGCCCCAGCATTTT. This rearrangement joins TRBV5-6 to TRBJ1-5, with D perhaps matching TRBD1 (6 bases). CDR3 length equals 13 residues. CDR1 is SGHDT, CDR2 YYEEEE, per germline. V lost 4 bases and J 4 bases, leaving 9 bases between the germline ends.

The chain has TRBV27 and TRBJ2-1; 8 bases line up with TRBD1. CDR1 is MNHEY and CDR2 is SMNVEV in the germline V gene (reference sequence). With 6 bases clipped from V and 5 bases from J, the junction kept 9 bases outside the gene matches. CDR3 length: 15 residues. CDR3 region: CASSPGQGGHNEQFF. The CDR3 nucleotides read TGTGCCAGCAGCCCAGGACAGGGTGGACACAATGAGCAGTTCTTC.

V and J are TRBV30 and TRBJ2-2, with unresolved D. Germline assignment: CDR1 GTSNPN and CDR2 SVGIG (reference sequence). The CDR3 consists of 14 residues. Between the trimmed V and J ends, which lost 0 bases and 1 base, there was a span of 6 bases. CDR3 protein: CAWSVGWNTGELFF. CDR3 bases: TGTGCCTGGAGTGTAGGCTGGAACACCGGGGAGCTGTTTTTT.

About this clone itself: This sample includes further DNA sequences coding for the same CDR3. V usage is TRBV5-1 and J usage is TRBJ1-5; no clear D gene. CDR1 and CDR2 from the germline V gene are SGHRS and YFSETQ. The CDR3 spans 13 residues. The germline V and J ends were trimmed by 4 bases and 3 bases, with 8 bases remaining between them. CDR3 in amino acids: CASSLSPNQPQHF. In nucleotides, the CDR3 is TGCGCCAGCAGCCTGTCTCCCAATCAGCCCCAGCATTTT.

This clone was detected once. The chain carries TRBV5-4 and TRBJ2-7; 9 bases line up with TRBD2. Looked up from germline, CDR1 is SGHNT and CDR2 is YYREEE (reference sequence). With V trimmed by 4 bases and J by 2 bases, 13 bases remained unmatched. The CDR3 runs to 17 residues. The CDR3 coding sequence is TGTGCCAGCAGCCCCCGGGGACAGCTAGCGGGAACCTACGAGCAGTACTTC. Translating it yields CASSPRGQLAGTYEQYF. The full variable domain, its missing parts supplied by reference TRBV5-4 and TRBJ2-7, is ETGVTQSPTHLIKTRGQQVTLRCSSQSGHNTVSWYQQALGQGPQFIFQYYREEENGRGNFPPRFSGLQFPNYSSELNVNALELDDSALYLCASSPRGQLAGTYEQYFGPGTRLTVT.

The rearrangement links TRBV7-6 to TRBJ2-7; D is unclear. With 2 bases removed from V and 2 bases from J, the gap between germline ends came to 10 bases. Germline assignment: CDR1 SGHVS and CDR2 FNYEAQ. The CDR3 runs to 14 residues. The CDR3 sequence: CASSLSANTYEQYF. CDR3 nucleotide sequence: TGTGCCAGCAGCTTAAGTGCAAATACCTACGAGCAGTACTTC.

The chain employs TRBV2 and TRBJ2-7; no reliable D call. CDR3 length equals 13 residues. V lost 6 bases to trimming and J lost 3 bases, with 12 bases between them. Germline CDR1 is SNHLY and CDR2 is FYNNEI. For the CDR3, the DNA is TGTGCCAGCAGAAGACGACGGAACTACGAGCAGTACTTC. Translating it yields CASRRRRNYEQYF.

The gene calls are TRBV25-1 and TRBJ2-7; no reliable D call. The ends were cut back, 3 bases at V and 2 bases at J, with 8 bases in the middle. CDR1 and CDR2 (germline): MGHDK, SYGVNS. The CDR3 extends over 13 amino acids. Here the CDR3 reads CASSDSPAYEQYF. CDR3 DNA sequence: TGTGCCAGCAGTGACAGTCCAGCCTACGAGCAGTACTTC.

The V and J genes are TRBV6-1 and TRBJ2-3; D might be TRBD2 (5 bases). Germline values: CDR1 MNHNS, CDR2 SASEGT. V was shortened by 3 bases and J by 1 base, with 8 bases between the two germline ends. CDR3 size: 14 residues. The CDR3 loop is CASSERVRTDTQYF. CDR3 DNA: TGTGCCAGCAGTGAGCGGGTTCGCACAGATACGCAGTATTTT.

The J gene is TRBJ2-7, the V gene TRBV5-1; D unclear. V was pared by 4 bases and J by 4 bases, with 12 bases between. Germline V gene sequence: CDR1 SGHRS, CDR2 YFSETQ. The CDR3 sequence is 13 residues long. DNA for the CDR3: TGCGCCAGCAGCAACAGACCCGGTTACGAGCAGTACTTC. Translating gives CASSNRPGYEQYF.

The chain carries TRBV5-1 and TRBJ2-1; TRBD1 or TRBD2 may be the D gene (6 bases each). The germline V and J ends were trimmed by 6 bases and 6 bases, with 13 bases remaining between them. Germline V gene sequence: CDR1 SGHRS, CDR2 YFSETQ. CDR3 length: 13 amino acids. DNA of the CDR3: TGCGCCAGCACCGAGGAGGGGGGCAATGAGCAGTTCTTC. Protein product: CASTEEGGNEQFF.

The chain employs TRBV6-1 and TRBJ2-6; D gene unclear. Germline assignment: CDR1 MNHNS and CDR2 SASEGT. V lost 3 bases, J lost 3 bases, and 9 bases lay in between. The CDR3 length is 15 residues. DNA for the CDR3: TGTGCCAGCAGTGAGGGTAATAGTGGGGCCAACGTCCTGACTTTC. Its protein product is CASSEGNSGANVLTF.

The rearrangement uses TRBV18 and TRBJ1-4; D remains ambiguous. Trimming took off 3 bases at V and 2 bases at J, with 13 bases between the two ends. Germline lookup yields CDR1 KGHSH and CDR2 LQKENI. The CDR3 spans 16 residues. The CDR3 DNA reads as TGTGCCAGCTCACCCAGTATCCCCAATACTAATGAAAAACTGTTTTTT. It translates to CASSPSIPNTNEKLFF.